This T cell receptor (beta chain) appears in the sequencing data of a study of vaccination and CD4 T cells after COVID-19. Trimming cost V 6 bases and J 3 bases; bases outside gene matches: 5. The CDR3 covers 14 residues. The germline CDR1 and CDR2 sequences are MNHNS and SASEGT. Treatment noted: roughly 10-day PBMC culture with coronavirus spike peptide pools or control peptides (ViraFEST assay). By share, this clonotype ranks as medium-sized. What it binds is unknown. Cultured CD4+ T cell DNA was sequenced using the Oncomine TCR Beta short-read assay. TCRdb ran MiXCR on the PCR reads and lists one entry per CDR3 protein. The sample lists a few thousand distinct CDR3 sequences, approximately 15% occurring once.

The source material was CD4+ T cells from blood, cultured in vitro. This TCR derives from a human donor who had recovered from COVID-19. This chain uses TRBV6-1 with TRBJ1-5; TRBD1 agrees at 7 bases. CDR3 nucleotides: TGTGCCAGCAGGCAAACAGGGGCCAATCAGCCCCAGCATTTT. As protein: CASRQTGANQPQHF.